A selection of T cell receptor beta chains follows, all from one sample in a study of shared clonotypes between healthy human individuals. Profiled with immunoSEQ multiplex PCR; TCRdb holds only in-frame clones, not every one. The sample includes hundreds of thousands of clones, around 73% of them seen just once. The source material was memory CD4+ T cells sorted from blood. All receptors come from a woman between 25 and 40 years old in good health. CDR3s include the opening cysteine and the closing phenylalanine or tryptophan. The D gene is left open where the match is weak. Size values are once, few and many counts, or a class for expanded clones, and some rows have none.

V: TRBV6-1
size: few
J: TRBJ1-6
D: -
CDR3: CASSGRTFNSPLHF
DNA: TGTGCCAGCAGTGGTCGGACTTTCAATTCACCCCTCCACTTT

V: TRBV7-2
size: -
J: TRBJ2-5
D: -
CDR3: CASSSISGQETQYF
DNA: TGTGCCAGCAGCTCCATTAGCGGCCAAGAGACCCAGTACTTC

V: TRBV28
size: -
J: TRBJ2-7
D: TRBD2
CDR3: CATIAGVSYEQYF
DNA: TGTGCCACCATAGCGGGAGTCTCCTACGAGCAGTACTTC

V: TRBV7-9
size: -
J: TRBJ2-7
D: -
CDR3: CASSPSNYEQYF
DNA: TGTGCCAGCAGCCCGTCGAACTACGAGCAGTACTTC

V: TRBV27
size: -
J: TRBJ2-1
D: TRBD2
CDR3: CASGTSGSIVF
DNA: TGTGCCAGTGGGACTAGCGGGAGCATCGTCTTC

V: TRBV5-1
size: few
J: TRBJ2-3
D: -
CDR3: CASSLGAVSSTDTQYF
DNA: TGCGCCAGCAGCTTGGGGGCCGTTTCTAGCACAGATACGCAGTATTTT

V: TRBV6-6
size: -
J: TRBJ1-3
D: -
CDR3: CASSQIGNTIYF
DNA: TGTGCCAGCAGTCAGATTGGAAACACCATATATTTT

V: TRBV18
size: -
J: TRBJ2-7
D: TRBD2
CDR3: CASSLDSGLSYEQYF
DNA: TGTGCCAGCTCACTAGATAGCGGGCTCTCCTACGAGCAGTACTTC

V: TRBV5-5
size: many
J: TRBJ2-7
D: -
CDR3: CASSFRTDPSYEQYF
DNA: TGTGCCAGCAGCTTTAGGACCGACCCCTCCTACGAGCAGTACTTC

V: TRBV10-3
size: few
J: TRBJ1-1
D: TRBD1
CDR3: CAIRDRPNTEAFF
DNA: TGTGCCATCAGGGACAGGCCGAACACTGAAGCTTTCTTT

V: TRBV6-5
size: many
J: TRBJ2-2
D: TRBD2
CDR3: CASRLAPNTGELFF
DNA: TGTGCCAGCCGACTAGCCCCGAACACCGGGGAGCTGTTTTTT

V: TRBV5-6
size: -
J: TRBJ2-7
D: TRBD2
CDR3: CASSLAGAPYEQYF
DNA: TGTGCCAGCAGTTTAGCGGGAGCCCCCTACGAGCAGTACTTC

V: TRBV9
size: -
J: TRBJ2-3
D: TRBD2
CDR3: CASSASSGRALDTQYF
DNA: TGTGCCAGCAGCGCATCTAGCGGGAGGGCCTTAGATACGCAGTATTTT

V: TRBV5-1
size: -
J: TRBJ2-7
D: -
CDR3: CASSLGAAGSYEQYF
DNA: TGCGCCAGCAGCTTGGGGGCTGCGGGATCCTACGAGCAGTACTTC

V: TRBV27
size: -
J: TRBJ1-1
D: -
CDR3: CASSINPWGGTEAFF
DNA: TGTGCCAGCAGTATCAACCCGTGGGGTGGGACTGAAGCTTTCTTT

V: TRBV7-9
size: many
J: TRBJ1-1
D: -
CDR3: CASSPRRGGGTEAFF
DNA: TGTGCCAGCAGCCCCCGTAGGGGAGGTGGCACTGAAGCTTTCTTT

V: TRBV7-8
size: -
J: TRBJ2-7
D: -
CDR3: CASSLWRLGAGTYEQYF
DNA: TGTGCCAGCAGCTTATGGCGGTTGGGTGCAGGAACCTACGAGCAGTACTTC

V: TRBV19
size: few
J: TRBJ2-7
D: -
CDR3: CASSMLGSRDEQYF
DNA: TGTGCCAGTAGTATGCTCGGGAGCCGGGACGAGCAGTACTTC

V: TRBV7-6
size: few
J: TRBJ2-2
D: TRBD1
CDR3: CASSAYTGGGGELFF
DNA: TGTGCCAGCAGCGCCTACACAGGGGGAGGAGGGGAGCTGTTTTTT

V: TRBV5-1
size: -
J: TRBJ2-1
D: -
CDR3: CASSFGGSFNEQFF
DNA: TGCGCCAGCAGCTTCGGGGGTAGTTTCAATGAGCAGTTCTTC

V: TRBV5-1
size: -
J: TRBJ2-3
D: TRBD2
CDR3: CASSLGGREDTQYF
DNA: TGCGCCAGCAGCTTGGGAGGGAGGGAAGATACGCAGTATTTT

V: TRBV28
size: -
J: TRBJ2-2
D: -
CDR3: CASSPGTANTGELFF
DNA: TGTGCCAGCAGTCCGGGGACGGCGAACACCGGGGAGCTGTTTTTT

V: TRBV6-1
size: few
J: TRBJ1-5
D: -
CDR3: CASNIDRILQPQHF
DNA: TGTGCCAGCAACATTGACAGAATTCTTCAGCCCCAGCATTTT

V: TRBV4-1
size: -
J: TRBJ2-7
D: TRBD2
CDR3: CASSQPGTSHEQYF
DNA: TGCGCCAGCAGCCAACCCGGGACTAGCCACGAGCAGTACTTC

V: TRBV6-1
size: -
J: TRBJ2-7
D: -
CDR3: CASSGILDVGSYEQYF
DNA: TGTGCCAGCAGTGGGATACTAGACGTCGGCTCCTACGAGCAGTACTTC

V: TRBV5-1
size: -
J: TRBJ2-5
D: -
CDR3: CASSWRGQEETQYF
DNA: TGCGCCAGCAGCTGGCGGGGCCAAGAAGAGACCCAGTACTTC